Presented here are 32 T cell receptor beta chains from one specimen sequenced in a study of shared clonotypes between healthy human individuals. TCRdb's copy holds only in-frame clones and misses some; the assay was immunoSEQ multiplex PCR. This table holds hundreds of thousands of clones, 73% found once. Source material: memory CD4+ T cells sorted from blood. Described subset: CD45RA-negative fraction. The receptors come from a woman aged 25 to 39 in good health.

For this clone: Other DNA sequences from this sample encode an identical CDR3 as well. V and J are TRBV5-1 and TRBJ2-1; the D gene is possibly TRBD2 (5 bases). The CDR3 extends over 13 amino acids. Trimming cost V 1 base and J 4 bases, with 6 bases left between them. Germline-derived CDR1 and CDR2 are SGHRS and YFSETQ. CDR3 nucleotides: TGCGCCAGCAGCTTGACTAGTTACAATGAGCAGTTCTTC. Protein product: CASSLTSYNEQFF.

Concerning this clone itself: Other DNA sequences in the same sample also yield this CDR3. The chain is built from TRBV5-1 and TRBJ2-2; 9 nucleotides agree with TRBD2. CDR3 size: 15 residues. Trimming at V came to 4 bases and at J to 1 base, leaving 2 bases not matched to a gene. The germline CDR1 and CDR2 sequences are SGHRS and YFSETQ. For the CDR3, the DNA is TGCGCCAGCAGCCTGACTAGCGGGAACACCGGGGAGCTGTTTTTT. This sequence encodes CASSLTSGNTGELFF.

The rearrangement uses TRBV11-2 and TRBJ2-7, with a weak D call TRBD2 (6 bases). The CDR3 is made up of 15 amino acids. CDR1 SGHAT and CDR2 FQNNGV come from the germline V gene. Deletions cut 5 bases from V and 6 bases from J, with 20 bases between. The DNA of the CDR3 is TGTGCCAGCAGCAGATATGGGCAGGGACTTCGCGAGCAGTACTTC. Residues: CASSRYGQGLREQYF.

The CDR3 DNA reads TGCGCCAGCCACAACCCTAGCGGGAGGCCGGGTGAGCAGTTCTTC. Protein product: CASHNPSGRPGEQFF. The V and J genes are TRBV5-1 and TRBJ2-1; 11 bases line up with TRBD2. The CDR3 is 15 residues long. Germline loops: CDR1 SGHRS, CDR2 YFSETQ. J was trimmed by 9 bases and V by 7 bases; bases with no gene match: 12.

In the case of this clone: This sample includes further DNA sequences coding for the same CDR3. The J gene is TRBJ1-1, the V gene TRBV18; D may be TRBD1 (5 bases). The V end lost 3 bases, the J end lost 1 base, and 9 bases lay between the germline ends. This CDR3 has 14 residues. Germline loops: CDR1 KGHSH, CDR2 LQKENI. Here the CDR3 DNA reads TGTGCCAGCTCACCCGCCGGGGGGAACACTGAAGCTTTCTTT. Translated, it gives CASSPAGGNTEAFF.

V usage is TRBV7-9 and J usage is TRBJ1-4, with TRBD1 matching over 7 bases. V lost 10 bases to trimming and J lost 4 bases; unmatched junction nucleotides: 9. The CDR3 runs to 14 residues. The germline gives CDR1 SEHNR, CDR2 FQNEAQ (reference sequence). CDR3 in DNA: TGTGCCACCCGGACCGGGACAGATAATGAAAAACTGTTTTTT. Encoded protein: CATRTGTDNEKLFF.

This clone was counted between two and nine times. V usage is TRBV28 and J usage is TRBJ2-5, with D hard to call. In germline, CDR1 is MDHEN, CDR2 SYDVKM. This CDR3 comprises 14 residues. The V and J ends lost 7 bases and 0 bases respectively, with 12 bases between them. CDR3 DNA sequence: TGTGCCAGCACCCCCCGGCGCGACCAAGAGACCCAGTACTTC. Its translation: CASTPRRDQETQYF.

CDR3 coding DNA: TGTGCCAGCAGTTTATCACTAAACTACGAGCAGTACTTC. Encoded protein: CASSLSLNYEQYF. V usage is TRBV28 and J usage is TRBJ2-7; D is ambiguous. From germline, CDR1 is MDHEN and CDR2 SYDVKM. Trimming stripped 1 base from V and 3 bases from J, with 7 bases between. The CDR3 totals 13 residues.

The J gene is TRBJ1-2, the V gene TRBV10-3; perhaps TRBD1 as D (6 bases). The CDR3 length is 15 residues. V was trimmed by 2 bases and J by 5 bases, leaving 15 bases between them. The germline CDR1 and CDR2 sequences are ENHRY and SYGVKD. CDR3 in DNA: TGTGCCATCAGTGAGGGAGCAGGACAGATATATGGCTACACCTTC. Translated: CAISEGAGQIYGYTF.

V gene TRBV29-1 combines with J gene TRBJ2-7, with TRBD1 matching over 9 bases. The germline CDR1 and CDR2 sequences are SQVTM and ANQGSEA. The CDR3 length is 13 residues. V lost 6 bases and J lost 6; bases outside the gene matches: 9. CDR3 nucleotide sequence: TGCAGCGTCTCACGGACAGGGGTCCCCGAGCAGTACTTC. Amino acids: CSVSRTGVPEQYF.

This clone has ten or more counts. The CDR3 protein is CASSERSTDTQYF. For the CDR3, the DNA is TGTGCCAGCAGTGAGCGCAGCACAGATACGCAGTATTTT. J is TRBJ2-3 and V is TRBV6-4; D call uncertain. Germline V gives CDR1 MRHNA, CDR2 SNTAGT. The CDR3 is 13 residues long. V was pared by 3 bases and J by 0 bases, with 4 bases between.

The chain links TRBV21-1 to TRBJ2-7; the table's D call TRBD1 went unverified against the DNA. TRBV21-1 is annotated as a pseudogene. The CDR3 extends over 15 amino acids. CDR3 bases: TGTGCCAGCAGCGGTCAGACAGGGGGAACATACGAGCAGTACTTC. This gives the protein CASSGQTGGTYEQYF.

This clone was seen only once. V is TRBV29-1 and J is TRBJ1-3; the D is unclear. This CDR3 is 13 amino acids long. The V gene lost 4 bases and the J gene lost 1 base, with 8 bases spanning the gap. Germline V gives CDR1 SQVTM, CDR2 ANQGSEA. The DNA for the CDR3 is TGCAGCGTTGTGGTGGATTCTGGAAACACCATATATTTT. Its protein product is CSVVVDSGNTIYF.

The chain joins TRBV28 to TRBJ2-2; 12 bases fit TRBD2. The V and J ends lost 4 bases and 6 bases, in that order; junction bases with no gene match: 9. Per the germline V gene, CDR1 is MDHEN and CDR2 is SYDVKM. The CDR3 length is 17 residues. CDR3 in DNA: TGTGCCAGCAGTTCCTCCGGACTAGCGGGAACTCCCGGGGAGCTGTTTTTT. Protein sequence: CASSSSGLAGTPGELFF.

The rearrangement joins TRBV5-1 to TRBJ1-1; TRBD1 is a possible D gene (6 bases). The CDR3 is made up of 15 amino acids. Trimming took off 3 bases at V and 3 bases at J, with 15 bases between the two ends. Germline V gene sequence: CDR1 SGHRS, CDR2 YFSETQ. The CDR3 spells CASSSSTGGYTEAFF. In DNA form, the CDR3 reads TGCGCCAGCAGCTCCAGTACGGGGGGCTACACTGAAGCTTTCTTT.

V gene TRBV9 combines with J gene TRBJ2-7; 8 nucleotides align to TRBD2. The CDR3 spans 18 residues. Germline V gene lookup returns CDR1 SGDLS and CDR2 YYNGEE. The V segment lost 2 bases and the J segment 5 bases; nucleotides outside the gene matches: 18. CDR3 region: CASSVGLGGLALFNEQYF. CDR3 nucleotides: TGTGCCAGCAGCGTCGGCCTAGGAGGACTAGCCCTTTTCAACGAGCAGTACTTC.

This chain joins TRBV6-1 and TRBJ2-7; TRBD2 matches 7 bases. Per germline, CDR1 MNHNS and CDR2 SASEGT. V was pared by 6 bases and J by 7 bases, with 15 bases of the junction left unmatched. This CDR3 region has 15 residues. CDR3 sequence (DNA): TGTGCCAGCAGCCTCCGCGGGGGTAGGGGTGTGGAGCAGTACTTC. Translation: CASSLRGGRGVEQYF.

This clone was seen only once. V is TRBV28 and J is TRBJ2-7; D gene unclear. The V gene lost 7 bases and the J gene lost 6 bases, with 10 bases spanning the gap. Germline V CDR1 and CDR2: MDHEN, SYDVKM. The CDR3 loop spans 11 amino acids. The CDR3 DNA follows: TGTGCCAGCAATCTTAGAGGCGAGCAGTACTTC. Translation: CASNLRGEQYF. Full variable domain (rest looked up from reference TRBV28 and TRBJ2-7): DVKVTQSSRYLVKRTGEKVFLECVQDMDHENMFWYRQDPGLGLRLIYFSYDVKMKEKGDIPEGYSVSREKKERFSLILESASTNQTSMYLCASNLRGEQYFGPGTRLTVT.

In its sample, this clone was seen a few times. This rearrangement joins TRBV27 to TRBJ1-4; D is uncertain. The V end lost 4 bases, the J end lost 7 bases, and 13 bases lay between the germline ends. The CDR3 covers 14 residues. The germline V gene encodes CDR1 MNHEY and CDR2 SMNVEV (reference sequence). CDR3 sequence (DNA): TGTGCCAGCAGTTCGCATGGGCGCCGTGAAAAACTGTTTTTT. Amino acid sequence: CASSSHGRREKLFF.

Details on this clone: Other DNA sequences in this specimen translate into the identical CDR3. V usage is TRBV2 and J usage is TRBJ2-7, with D perhaps matching TRBD1 (6 bases). Germline CDR1 reads SNHLY; CDR2 reads FYNNEI. The germline V and J ends were trimmed by 5 bases and 3 bases, with 8 bases remaining between them. The CDR3 totals 12 residues. The CDR3 loop is CASSSQGYEQYF. DNA for the CDR3: TGTGCCAGCAGTTCACAGGGCTACGAGCAGTACTTC.

The chain has TRBV15 and TRBJ1-5, with 9 bases fitting TRBD1. The CDR3 spans 16 residues. The junction had 6 bases not matched to a gene; V was cut back by 4 bases and J by 2 bases. Germline values: CDR1 LNHNV, CDR2 YYDKDF (reference sequence). CDR3 protein: CATSKHRDRGNQPQHF. CDR3 DNA sequence: TGTGCCACCAGCAAGCACCGGGACAGGGGCAATCAGCCCCAGCATTTT. Supplemented by reference TRBV15 and TRBJ1-5, the full variable domain reads DAMVIQNPRYQVTQFGKPVTLSCSQTLNHNVMYWYQQKSSQAPKLLFHYYDKDFNNEADTPDNFQSRRPNTSFCFLDIRSPGLGDTAMYLCATSKHRDRGNQPQHFGDGTRLSIL.

This rearrangement joins TRBV6-4 to TRBJ2-3, with D tentatively TRBD1 (6 bases). V was clipped by 2 bases and J by 2 bases, with 11 bases between them. The CDR3 has 15 amino acids. Per germline, CDR1 MRHNA and CDR2 SNTAGT. CDR3: CASSDAGQPTDTQYF. CDR3 DNA sequence: TGTGCCAGCAGTGACGCAGGACAGCCCACAGATACGCAGTATTTT.

J is TRBJ2-3 and V is TRBV6-6, with 8 bases lining up with TRBD2. This CDR3 is built from 16 residues. CDR1 MNHNY and CDR2 SVGAGI come from the germline V gene (reference sequence). J was trimmed by 4 bases and V by 5 bases; bases with no gene match: 11. Written as DNA, the CDR3 is TGTGCCAGCAGTACCCGGGGGGGAGGGAGGCCAGATACGCAGTATTTT. This translates into CASSTRGGGRPDTQYF.

The chain has TRBV9 and TRBJ2-1, with a tentative D call TRBD1 (5 bases). Germline V lookup: CDR1 SGDLS, CDR2 YYNGEE. CDR3 length: 16 residues. With 4 bases removed from V and 0 bases from J, the gap between germline ends came to 14 bases. The CDR3 region has the DNA TGTGCCAGCAGCCAACTTGGGGCGAGCTCCTACAATGAGCAGTTCTTC. It yields the protein CASSQLGASSYNEQFF.

This clone has only a few counts. The chain employs TRBV7-2 and TRBJ1-4; D is unclear. Germline V lookup: CDR1 SGHTA, CDR2 FQGNSA. V was cut by 8 bases and J by 0 bases, with 10 bases left in between. The CDR3 contains 14 residues. The DNA of the CDR3 is TGTGCCAGCCGGAAGGGTTCAACTAATGAAAAACTGTTTTTT. Translated, it gives CASRKGSTNEKLFF.

This clone was counted between two and nine times. Other DNA sequences of this sample code for an identical CDR3. As DNA, the CDR3 is TGTGCCAGCAGTTTATTAGGCACAGATACGCAGTATTTT. Translated, it gives CASSLLGTDTQYF. The rearrangement links TRBV27 to TRBJ2-3; D gene unclear. V lost 1 base and J lost 1, with 3 bases in between. The CDR3 is 13 amino acids. Germline assignment: CDR1 MNHEY and CDR2 SMNVEV (reference sequence).

The chain recombines TRBV6-6 with TRBJ2-5, with D tentatively TRBD2 (5 bases). This CDR3 contains 13 residues. V dropped 4 bases and J dropped 4 bases, with 10 bases sitting between them. Germline CDR1 MNHNY, CDR2 SVGAGI (reference sequence). The DNA of the CDR3 is TGTGCCAGCAGTTGGAGACTACGAGAGACCCAGTACTTC. Encoded protein: CASSWRLRETQYF.

The chain employs TRBV5-1 and TRBJ1-1; a possible D gene is TRBD1 (5 bases). The V and J ends lost 1 base and 0 bases respectively, with 10 bases between them. The V gene's germline CDR1 is SGHRS and CDR2 YFSETQ. The CDR3 is 15 amino acids. The CDR3 spells CASSLFGDVNTEAFF. The CDR3 DNA reads as TGCGCCAGCAGCTTGTTTGGGGACGTGAACACTGAAGCTTTCTTT.

This chain joins TRBV19 and TRBJ2-3; 8 bases align to TRBD1. CDR3 length equals 14 residues. The germline V gene has CDR1 LNHDA and CDR2 SQIVND (reference sequence). Losses at the gene ends were 7 bases for V and 4 bases for J; bases not matched to a gene: 7. CDR3 DNA: TGTGCCAGTACTCCGGACAGGGTGGCAGATACGCAGTATTTT. It is translated as CASTPDRVADTQYF. Full variable domain (rest looked up from reference TRBV19 and TRBJ2-3): DGGITQSPKYLFRKEGQNVTLSCEQNLNHDAMYWYRQDPGQGLRLIYYSQIVNDFQKGDIAEGYSVSREKKESFPLTVTSAQKNPTAFYLCASTPDRVADTQYFGPGTRLTVL.

The gene calls are TRBV27 and TRBJ1-5; no definite D call. The CDR3 length is 12 residues. V lost 3 bases and J lost 6, with 6 bases in between. Germline values: CDR1 MNHEY, CDR2 SMNVEV (reference sequence). CDR3 bases: TGTGCCAGCAGTTTTATGTCTCAGCCCCAGCATTTT. This gives the protein CASSFMSQPQHF.

As regards this clone: Other nucleotide sequences in the sample specify the same CDR3. J is TRBJ2-7 and V is TRBV11-2; D not certain. The CDR3 runs to 11 residues. CDR1 is SGHAT and CDR2 is FQNNGV in the germline V gene. The V end lost 4 bases, the J end lost 1 base, and 2 bases lay between the germline ends. The CDR3 loop reads CASSSSYEQYF. CDR3 DNA: TGTGCCAGCAGCTCTTCCTACGAGCAGTACTTC.

The CDR3 DNA follows: TGCGCCAGCAAAAGCGGGGAGGGACATGAGCAGTTCTTC. Protein: CASKSGEGHEQFF. The chain recombines TRBV10-1 with TRBJ2-1, with 7 bases aligning to TRBD2. The CDR3 loop spans 13 amino acids. Germline CDR1 and CDR2: WNHNN and SYGVQD (reference sequence). V shed 7 bases and J 8 bases; nucleotides not matched to a gene: 8.